The clone carrying this T cell receptor (beta chain) has more than one count but fewer than ten. The antigen is unknown. The sample originates from a study of T-cell memory formation after mild COVID-19. Looking at the study overall: Among the donors, TCR clusters were largely specific to each donor. Notes on the study in general: The appearance of some responding clones in pre-infection memory suggested that cross-reactive memory joined. Later expanders leaned CD4+, whereas day 15 to 85 contracting clones were balanced CD4/CD8.

Researchers used 5'RACE with constant-segment primers to make TCR alpha and TCR beta cDNA libraries that carry sample barcodes and UMIs. Each CDR3 protein is one row after TCRdb ran MiXCR on the 5' RACE reads. The table includes about 200,000 distinct CDR3 sequences, approximately 20% detected once. J lost 6 bases, V lost 5 bases, and 10 bases had no gene match. Germline V gene data show CDR1 as SGDLS and CDR2 as YYNGEE. The CDR3 loop spans 15 amino acids. Sequencing was performed on PBMCs or a T cell subset sorted from them (not recorded which). The receptor was isolated from an adult woman who had mild COVID-19 (a few samples of this study predate the infection). Cell type and time point are not known. The chain is built from TRBV9 and TRBJ2-1, with 8 positions matching TRBD2. CDR3 coding DNA: TGTGCCAGCAGAGAAAGCGGGAGAACTGCCAATGAGCAGTTCTTC. Translated, it gives CASRESGRTANEQFF.